The 32 T cell receptor beta chains in this list originate from one sample, sequenced in a study of T-cell memory formation after mild COVID-19. From the 5' RACE reads, TCRdb called clonotypes with MiXCR, one entry per CDR3 protein. The sample lists 150,000 or so distinct CDR3 sequences, 25% to 40% seen once, with around 12% in the top ten. The sequenced material came from PBMCs or a T cell subset sorted from them (not recorded which). These receptor sequences come from an adult woman who had mild COVID-19 (a few samples of this study predate the infection). Cell type and time point are not known.

The V and J genes are TRBV30 and TRBJ2-7; 10 positions match TRBD2. Trimming at V came to 0 bases and at J to 3 bases, leaving 14 bases not matched to a gene. Germline assignment: CDR1 GTSNPN and CDR2 SVGIG (reference sequence). The CDR3 is 18 amino acids. CDR3 nucleotide sequence: TGTGCCTGGAGTGTTTGGCCGCCAGGACTAGCGGCTCACTACGAGCAGTACTTC. Translated, it gives CAWSVWPPGLAAHYEQYF.

The chain couples TRBV29-1 to TRBJ2-7, with TRBD2 as a possible D gene (7 bases). In germline, CDR1 is SQVTM, CDR2 ANQGSEA. This CDR3 contains 13 residues. V shed 3 bases and J shed 3 bases, with 12 bases lying between them. CDR3 loop: CSVDGGGGYEQYF. Written as DNA, the CDR3 is TGCAGCGTTGATGGGGGCGGGGGCTACGAGCAGTACTTC.

This clonotype came up a few times. V is TRBV7-2 and J is TRBJ2-5; D uncertain. The CDR3 sequence is 16 residues long. Germline V lookup: CDR1 SGHTA, CDR2 FQGNSA. Trimming removed 2 bases at V and 4 bases at J, with 17 bases between. The CDR3 sequence: CASSLWDTGPLETQYF. CDR3 sequence (DNA): TGTGCCAGCAGCTTATGGGATACTGGCCCCCTAGAGACCCAGTACTTC. The variable domain in full, with the rest retrieved from reference TRBV7-2 and TRBJ2-5, is GAGVSQSPSNKVTEKGKDVELRCDPISGHTALYWYRQSLGQGLEFLIYFQGNSAPDKSGLPSDRFSAERTGGSVSTLTIQRTQQEDSAVYLCASSLWDTGPLETQYFGPGTRLLVL.

DNA for the CDR3: TGTGCCAGCAGTTTAGGAGCAGGGCAAAACACTGAAGCTTTCTTT. Translation: CASSLGAGQNTEAFF. The genes are TRBV27 and TRBJ1-1, with a tentative D call TRBD1 (5 bases). CDR1 is MNHEY, CDR2 SMNVEV, per germline (reference sequence). Trimming took 2 bases from V and 2 from J, leaving 12 bases between them. CDR3 length: 15 amino acids.

V and J are TRBV7-2 and TRBJ2-4; 7 bases line up with TRBD1. V was clipped by 4 bases and J by 6 bases; unmatched bases: 6. The CDR3 consists of 14 residues. Germline CDR1 SGHTA, CDR2 FQGNSA. CDR3 residues: CASSSGDSLNIQYF. The CDR3 nucleotides are TGTGCCAGCAGCTCTGGGGACAGTTTAAACATTCAGTACTTC.

The chain is built from TRBV20-1 and TRBJ2-7; 9 bases fit TRBD1. V shed 6 bases and J 3 bases; nucleotides not matched to a gene: 6. Germline CDR1 and CDR2: DFQATT and SNEGSKA (reference sequence). This CDR3 is built from 13 residues. The CDR3 DNA reads TGCAGTGCCCGGACAGGGGATAGCTACGAGCAGTACTTC. Encoded protein: CSARTGDSYEQYF.

This clonotype occurred a few times. CDR3 DNA sequence: TGCGCCAGCAGCCAAGAAGTTAGCGGGAGGGCCGGGAGCAAGGGGGATGAGCAGTTCTTC. It yields the protein CASSQEVSGRAGSKGDEQFF. The chain joins TRBV4-3 to TRBJ2-1, with 11 positions matching TRBD2. Looked up from germline, CDR1 is LGHNA and CDR2 is YSLEER. There are 20 residues in the CDR3. V trimming: 0 bases; J trimming: 8 bases; junction bases outside the gene matches: 18.

This rearrangement joins TRBV15 to TRBJ2-3; tentatively, D is TRBD1 (5 bases). CDR1 is LNHNV and CDR2 is YYDKDF in the germline V gene (reference sequence). The ends were cut back, 8 bases at V and 2 bases at J, with 11 bases in the middle. The CDR3 runs 13 residues. This CDR3 is CATRAGYTDTQYF. CDR3 sequence (DNA): TGTGCCACCCGAGCAGGGTACACAGATACGCAGTATTTT. The entire variable domain, with the rest obtained from reference TRBV15 and TRBJ2-3, is as follows: DAMVIQNPRYQVTQFGKPVTLSCSQTLNHNVMYWYQQKSSQAPKLLFHYYDKDFNNEADTPDNFQSRRPNTSFCFLDIRSPGLGDTAMYLCATRAGYTDTQYFGPGTRLTVL.

This clonotype was counted between two and nine times. The rearrangement uses TRBV12-3 or TRBV12-4 and TRBJ2-1, with unresolved D. V lost 5 bases to trimming and J lost 12 bases, with 2 bases between them. CDR3 length equals 8 residues. The chain's CDR3 is CASSPQFF. The CDR3 DNA follows: TGTGCCAGCAGTCCGCAGTTCTTC.

V usage is TRBV7-9 and J usage is TRBJ1-2; D is unclear. This CDR3 has 14 residues. Germline values: CDR1 SEHNR, CDR2 FQNEAQ (reference sequence). Trimming removed 2 bases at V and 3 bases at J, with 10 bases between. The DNA for the CDR3 is TGTGCCAGCAGCTTATCGTCTCGGCACTATGGCTACACCTTC. Translated: CASSLSSRHYGYTF.

V is TRBV7-6 and J is TRBJ2-1; possibly TRBD1 or TRBD2 for D (5 bases each). Germline CDR1 is SGHVS and CDR2 is FNYEAQ. CDR3 length: 16 amino acids. The V and J ends lost 5 bases and 6 bases respectively, with 20 bases between them. In DNA form, the CDR3 reads TGTGCCAGCAGCCGCGGCACCAGGGAGTCGGTCAATGAGCAGTTCTTC. Amino acids: CASSRGTRESVNEQFF.

This chain uses TRBV7-9 with TRBJ2-1; 7 bases are a match to TRBD1. There are 15 residues in the CDR3. V lost 5 bases, J lost 4 bases, and 8 bases stayed unmatched. Looked up from germline, CDR1 is SEHNR and CDR2 is FQNEAQ (reference sequence). The CDR3 spells CASSLTGVFYNEQFF. CDR3 in DNA: TGTGCCAGCAGCCTTACAGGGGTCTTTTACAATGAGCAGTTCTTC. Together with reference TRBV7-9 and TRBJ2-1, the CDR3 gives the full variable domain: DTGVSQNPRHKITKRGQNVTFRCDPISEHNRLYWYRQTLGQGPEFLTYFQNEAQLEKSRLLSDRFSAERPKGSFSTLEIQRTEQGDSAMYLCASSLTGVFYNEQFFGPGTRLTVL.

The sample holds many counts of this clonotype. This chain connects TRBV5-1 to TRBJ1-1, with 7 bases fitting TRBD1. V was clipped by 4 bases and J by 8 bases; unmatched bases: 5. The CDR3 is 12 residues long. Germline assignment: CDR1 SGHRS and CDR2 YFSETQ. DNA of the CDR3: TGCGCCAGCAGCCCAGAGGGACAGGAAGCTTTCTTT. It is translated as CASSPEGQEAFF.

This clonotype came up a few times. The V and J genes are TRBV4-1 and TRBJ1-2; possible D gene TRBD1, 5 bases. From germline, CDR1 is MGHRA and CDR2 YSYEKL. The CDR3 has 18 amino acids. Trimming took off 0 bases at V and 3 bases at J, with 20 bases between the two ends. The CDR3 DNA reads TGCGCCAGCAGCCAAGATCCATGGACGGGCAGGGTGGACTATGGCTACACCTTC. Protein sequence: CASSQDPWTGRVDYGYTF.

V and J are TRBV2 and TRBJ1-2; TRBD1 is a possible D gene (6 bases). The ends were cut back, 6 bases at V and 1 base at J, with 6 bases in the middle. CDR1 is SNHLY and CDR2 is FYNNEI in the germline V gene. This CDR3 spans 12 amino acids. The CDR3 bases are TGTGCCAGCAGGGACAGTAACTATGGCTACACCTTC. It yields the protein CASRDSNYGYTF.

V usage is TRBV20-1 and J usage is TRBJ2-3; 8 bases map to TRBD2. Germline values: CDR1 DFQATT, CDR2 SNEGSKA (reference sequence). The CDR3 is 13 residues long. The trim removed 8 bases at V and 4 bases at J, leaving 8 bases unmatched. Here the CDR3 reads CSSSGAWADTQYF. The CDR3 DNA reads TGCAGTAGTAGCGGGGCCTGGGCAGATACGCAGTATTTT.

The V gene is TRBV6-5, the J gene TRBJ2-7, with 7 bases aligning to TRBD1. V shed 1 base, J shed 5 bases, and the junction held 5 bases outside the gene matches. Germline loops: CDR1 MNHEY, CDR2 SVGAGI. The CDR3 covers 14 residues. The DNA for the CDR3 is TGTGCCAGCAGTTACTACAGGGGTAACAACGAGCAGTACTTC. This gives the protein CASSYYRGNNEQYF.

J is TRBJ1-5 and V is TRBV6-5, with unresolved D. Trimming shortened V by 5 bases and J by 2 bases, and 13 bases separated the two germline ends. CDR1 is MNHEY and CDR2 is SVGAGI in the germline V gene. The CDR3 is 15 residues long. DNA of the CDR3: TGTGCCAGCAGTAGACTAGGGATGGGCAATCAGCCCCAGCATTTT. This sequence encodes CASSRLGMGNQPQHF.

This clonotype occurred a few times. The chain links TRBV7-2 to TRBJ2-5, with D maybe TRBD1 (5 bases). The V gene's germline CDR1 is SGHTA and CDR2 FQGNSA. The V gene lost 5 bases and the J gene lost 1 base, with 17 bases spanning the gap. The CDR3 spans 16 residues. The CDR3 nucleotides read TGTGCCAGCAGCCAGCAAACGACAGCCCTCCAAGAGACCCAGTACTTC. Translating it yields CASSQQTTALQETQYF. The complete variable domain, with remaining parts taken from reference TRBV7-2 and TRBJ2-5, reads GAGVSQSPSNKVTEKGKDVELRCDPISGHTALYWYRQSLGQGLEFLIYFQGNSAPDKSGLPSDRFSAERTGGSVSTLTIQRTQQEDSAVYLCASSQQTTALQETQYFGPGTRLLVL.

This clonotype was observed a handful of times. This chain joins TRBV9 and TRBJ1-1, with D perhaps matching TRBD1 (6 bases). The CDR3 totals 18 residues. Trimming shortened V by 4 bases and J by 0 bases, and 22 bases separated the two germline ends. CDR1 and CDR2 (germline): SGDLS, YYNGEE. The CDR3 DNA follows: TGTGCCAGCAGCCCTCTCACAGGGTTTGACTGGCTGAACACTGAAGCTTTCTTT. The encoded protein is CASSPLTGFDWLNTEAFF.

This clonotype was found a few times. J is TRBJ1-2 and V is TRBV15, with D unresolved. This CDR3 contains 14 residues. Trimming took 0 bases from V and 7 from J, leaving 12 bases between them. CDR1 LNHNV and CDR2 YYDKDF come from the germline V gene (reference sequence). The CDR3 is CATSRDSGRFGYTF. The CDR3 nucleotides read TGTGCCACCAGCAGAGATTCGGGGAGATTTGGCTACACCTTC.

The V call is TRBV20-1, the J call TRBJ1-2; 7 bases are a match to TRBD1. The CDR3 loop spans 14 amino acids. Germline-derived CDR1 and CDR2 are DFQATT and SNEGSKA (reference sequence). V dropped 5 bases and J dropped 2; count of bases not matched to a gene: 8. The CDR3 DNA reads TGCAGTGCTGGTTCTACAGGGGCGAACTATGGCTACACCTTC. Amino acid sequence: CSAGSTGANYGYTF.

This clonotype was detected a few times. The chain is built from TRBV9 and TRBJ2-7; TRBD2 aligns across 11 bases. Germline assignment: CDR1 SGDLS and CDR2 YYNGEE. Germline trimming cut 2 bases from V and 6 bases from J; bases unmatched to any gene: 4. This CDR3 region has 14 residues. The CDR3 coding sequence is TGTGCCAGCAGCGTTAGTCTAGCGGGAGGCGAGCAGTACTTC. It specifies CASSVSLAGGEQYF. The entire variable domain, with the rest obtained from reference TRBV9 and TRBJ2-7, is as follows: DSGVTQTPKHLITATGQRVTLRCSPRSGDLSVYWYQQSLDQGLQFLIQYYNGEERAKGNILERFSAQQFPDLHSELNLSSLELGDSALYFCASSVSLAGGEQYFGPGTRLTVT.

This chain uses TRBV20-1 with TRBJ2-1; D call uncertain. This CDR3 has 15 residues. V was pared by 6 bases and J by 6 bases, with 21 bases between. Per germline, CDR1 DFQATT and CDR2 SNEGSKA (reference sequence). The CDR3 region is CSARPPRALGNEQFF. The DNA of the CDR3 is TGCAGTGCACGCCCGCCAAGGGCTTTGGGCAATGAGCAGTTCTTC.

The chain uses TRBV7-3 and TRBJ1-2; D is unresolved. The ends were cut back, 3 bases at V and 4 bases at J, with 12 bases in the middle. The germline V gene has CDR1 SGHTA and CDR2 FQGTGA. CDR3 length equals 14 residues. CDR3 loop: CASSFEGSSYGYTF. The CDR3 bases are TGTGCCAGCAGCTTTGAAGGATCTTCCTATGGCTACACCTTC.

The chain is built from TRBV5-1 and TRBJ2-2; 11 positions agree with TRBD1. Germline V CDR1 and CDR2: SGHRS, YFSETQ. The CDR3 spans 15 residues. V lost 9 bases, J lost 6 bases, and 10 bases stayed unmatched. CDR3 region: CATRTGGIGPGELFF. Written as DNA, the CDR3 is TGCGCCACCAGGACAGGGGGCATTGGACCCGGGGAGCTGTTTTTT.

This clonotype was detected a few times. The CDR3 DNA sequence: TGTGCCATCAGTGAACAGGGAGCTATTACTGAAGCTTTCTTT. As protein: CAISEQGAITEAFF. The chain uses TRBV10-3 and TRBJ1-1; tentatively, D is TRBD1 (6 bases). Trimming took off 3 bases at V and 5 bases at J, with 13 bases between the two ends. This CDR3 is 14 amino acids long. CDR1 ENHRY and CDR2 SYGVKD come from the germline V gene.

V gene TRBV15 combines with J gene TRBJ1-1; TRBD1 might be the D (6 bases). Trimming shortened V by 2 bases and J by 0 bases, and 13 bases separated the two germline ends. The germline V gene encodes CDR1 LNHNV and CDR2 YYDKDF (reference sequence). The length of the CDR3 is 16 residues. This chain's CDR3 is CATSRPKQGLNTEAFF. The CDR3 DNA reads TGTGCCACCAGCAGACCTAAACAGGGACTGAACACTGAAGCTTTCTTT.

The rearrangement uses TRBV27 and TRBJ2-7, with D tentatively TRBD2 (5 bases). CDR1 is MNHEY and CDR2 is SMNVEV in the germline V gene (reference sequence). This CDR3 region has 15 residues. Deletions cut 5 bases from V and 5 bases from J, with 19 bases between. The CDR3 sequence: CASSRLEGVSHEQYF. CDR3 nucleotide sequence: TGTGCCAGCAGTCGACTCGAGGGAGTTTCACACGAGCAGTACTTC.

The V and J genes are TRBV6-2 or TRBV6-3 and TRBJ2-3, with a weak D call TRBD2 (6 bases). CDR1 MNHEY and CDR2 SVGEGT come from the germline V gene. V shed 6 bases and J shed 8 bases, with 24 bases lying between them. The CDR3 has 16 residues. This CDR3 is CASRPGWREDGVTQYF. DNA for the CDR3: TGTGCCAGCAGACCCGGGTGGAGGGAGGATGGGGTTACGCAGTATTTT.

The chain links TRBV6-5 to TRBJ2-3; D tentatively reads TRBD1 or TRBD2 (5 bases each). V was clipped by 0 bases and J by 2 bases, with 15 bases between them. The CDR3 covers 17 residues. The germline gives CDR1 MNHEY, CDR2 SVGAGI. CDR3 amino acids: CASSYSWFGGNTDTQYF. CDR3 nucleotides: TGTGCCAGCAGTTACTCGTGGTTTGGGGGAAACACAGATACGCAGTATTTT.

The sample holds a few counts of this clonotype. The chain is built from TRBV7-6 and TRBJ2-5, with no clear D. V lost 5 bases and J lost 4, with 20 bases in between. In germline, CDR1 is SGHVS, CDR2 FNYEAQ. The CDR3 is 16 residues long. The CDR3 loop is CASSNPTGAQRETQYF. CDR3 sequence (DNA): TGTGCCAGCAGCAACCCCACCGGAGCACAGAGAGAGACCCAGTACTTC.